These T cell receptor beta chains were read from a single sample in a study of T cell responses to AZD1222 COVID-19 vaccine. TCRdb keeps only in-frame clones here, not all; method: immunoSEQ multiplex PCR. The repertoire consists of over 85,000 clones, with about four fifths occurring once and the leading ten covering 12% to 15%. This material consisted of peripheral blood, taken 28 days after the second AZD1222 dose. The receptors were gathered from an adult who received the AZD1222 COVID-19 vaccine. Both conserved end residues are part of each CDR3. D genes are given only for firm matches. Only some rows state a clone size, as once, few, many or a class for expanded clones.

NA | TRBJ2-7 | TRBV14 | NA | TGTGCCAGCAGCCAAGAAGGCGGACAGTACTTC | CASSQEGGQYF
NA | TRBJ1-2 | TRBV5-1 | NA | TGCGCCAGCAGCTTGGAAGGTAGGGAAGCTAACTATGGCTACACCTTC | CASSLEGREANYGYTF
NA | TRBJ1-6 | TRBV11-3 | NA | TGTGCCAGCAGCCACGGGAGCTCCTATAATTCACCCCTCCACTTT | CASSHGSSYNSPLHF
NA | TRBJ1-1 | TRBV19 | NA | TGTGCCAGTTCTGGCTTTCTGAACACTGAAGCTTTCTTT | CASSGFLNTEAFF
NA | TRBJ2-1 | TRBV11-1 | NA | TGTGCCAGCAGCTTAGAGGTAGCAGTGTACAATGAGCAGTTCTTC | CASSLEVAVYNEQFF
NA | TRBJ1-1 | TRBV6-6 | NA | TGTGCCAGCAGTTTACCAGGCGGGGCTGAAGCTTTCTTT | CASSLPGGAEAFF
NA | TRBJ1-6 | TRBV6-5 | few | TGTGCCAGCAGTATAGGCCCGGGGAATTCACCCCTCCACTTT | CASSIGPGNSPLHF
TRBD2 | TRBJ2-7 | TRBV10-3 | NA | TGTGCCATCAGTGAGTCTAATCCCGGGACTAGCGGGAGGGACTCCTACGAGCAGTACTTC | CAISESNPGTSGRDSYEQYF
TRBD2 | TRBJ2-2 | TRBV4-3 | NA | TGCGCCAGCAGCCAAGCACCAACTAGCGATAGCACCGGGGAGCTGTTTTTT | CASSQAPTSDSTGELFF
NA | TRBJ1-4 | TRBV5-1 | NA | TGCGCCAGCAGCTTAGGGGAGGACGCAACTAATGAAAAACTGTTTTTT | CASSLGEDATNEKLFF
NA | TRBJ1-3 | TRBV19 | NA | TGTGCCAGTAGTATCCCAGGGCACTACTCTGGAAACACCATATATTTT | CASSIPGHYSGNTIYF
TRBD1 | TRBJ1-5 | TRBV18 | NA | TGTGCCAGCTCACTCCTTGGGACAGCAAATCAGCCCCAGCATTTT | CASSLLGTANQPQHF
NA | TRBJ1-1 | TRBV2 | NA | TGTGCCAGCACACACAGCGGAAGAAACCAAGTCGAAGCTTTCTTT | CASTHSGRNQVEAFF
TRBD1 | TRBJ1-2 | TRBV19 | NA | TGTGCCAGTAGTACGGACAGGGGCCATGGCTACACCTTC | CASSTDRGHGYTF
TRBD1 | TRBJ2-2 | TRBV28 | NA | TGTGCCAGCAGACCGGGACAGGCGAACACCGGGGAGCTGTTTTTT | CASRPGQANTGELFF
NA | TRBJ2-3 | TRBV3-1/TRBV3-2 | NA | TGTGCCAGCAGCCCACTCTTGGAAGGGGATACGCAGTATTTT | CASSPLLEGDTQYF
NA | TRBJ2-2 | TRBV4-1 | NA | TGCGCCAGCAGCGAACTCGAAGGGTACGGGGAGCTGTTTTTT | CASSELEGYGELFF
TRBD1 | TRBJ1-2 | TRBV6-5 | NA | TGTGCCAGCAGTTACTCGGACAGGGGGGGCGGCTACACCTTC | CASSYSDRGGGYTF
TRBD1 | TRBJ2-6 | TRBV7-3 | NA | TGTGCCAGCAGCCTAGGGGGCAGGGAACTCTCTGGGGCCAACGTCCTGACTTTC | CASSLGGRELSGANVLTF
NA | TRBJ2-5 | TRBV5-6 | once | TGTGCCAGCAGCGTCGGACCAACCTCGGAGACCCAGTACTTC | CASSVGPTSETQYF
TRBD1 | TRBJ1-1 | TRBV7-9 | NA | TGTGCCAGCAGCTTATCAGGGGGGAACACTGAAGCTTTCTTT | CASSLSGGNTEAFF
NA | TRBJ1-4 | TRBV19 | few | TGTGCCAGTAGTACCGGCCAAGGGAGTGAAAAACTGTTTTTT | CASSTGQGSEKLFF
NA | TRBJ2-7 | TRBV19 | NA | TGTGCCAGTAGTAGCGGGGTCGAGCAGTACTTC | CASSSGVEQYF
NA | TRBJ1-2 | TRBV6-5 | NA | TGTGCCAGCAGTTTTTACAGGGTATTAGTTGACTATGGCTACACCTTC | CASSFYRVLVDYGYTF
NA | TRBJ1-5 | TRBV2 | NA | TGTGCCAGCACCCTAGGGGGCAATCAGCCCCAGCATTTT | CASTLGGNQPQHF
TRBD1 | TRBJ1-6 | TRBV3-1/TRBV3-2 | NA | TGTGCCAGCAGCCAAGATCGCCAGGACAGGGCGCCCCTCCACTTT | CASSQDRQDRAPLHF
TRBD2 | TRBJ2-7 | TRBV2 | NA | TGTGCCAGCAGTATCTCCCGCGGGAGGGGATACGAGCAGTACTTC | CASSISRGRGYEQYF
NA | TRBJ1-2 | TRBV5-1 | NA | TGCGCCAGCAGCTTGGGGCAGGTCCTTGGCTACACCTTC | CASSLGQVLGYTF
NA | TRBJ2-1 | TRBV3-1/TRBV3-2 | NA | TGTGCCAGCAGGCAAGTAACCGGGACGCCGGTCCATGAGCAGTTCTTC | CASRQVTGTPVHEQFF
TRBD2 | TRBJ2-2 | TRBV9 | NA | TGTGCCAGCAGCGTGAGCGGGAGCACCGTGACCGGGGAGCTGTTTTTT | CASSVSGSTVTGELFF
NA | TRBJ2-7 | TRBV3-1/TRBV3-2 | NA | TGTGCCAGCAGCGGGGGGCGCGGGTACGAGCAGTACTTC | CASSGGRGYEQYF
NA | TRBJ2-2 | TRBV27 | NA | TGTGCCAGCAGTGCCACCGGGACCCCCAGATCCGGGGAGCTGTTTTTT | CASSATGTPRSGELFF
NA | TRBJ1-2 | TRBV6-5 | NA | TGTGCCAGCAGTTACTCGATAGGGGGAAAAGGGGGCTACACCTTC | CASSYSIGGKGGYTF
TRBD1 | TRBJ1-1 | TRBV4-3 | NA | TGCGCCAGCAGCCAAGATTTGAGGACAGGGGACACTGAAGCTTTCTTT | CASSQDLRTGDTEAFF
TRBD2 | TRBJ2-7 | TRBV5-5 | NA | TGTGCCAGCAGGATACTAGCGGGGGGGCGTGACAACGAGCAGTACTTC | CASRILAGGRDNEQYF
NA | TRBJ1-5 | TRBV3-1/TRBV3-2 | NA | TGTGCCAGCAGCCAAGCAGGGATTGGTCAGCCCCAGCATTTT | CASSQAGIGQPQHF
TRBD1 | TRBJ1-6 | TRBV19 | NA | TGTGCCAGTAGGCCCCCGGGACAGGGGAATTCTCCCCCACCCCTCCACTTT | CASRPPGQGNSPPPLHF
NA | TRBJ1-2 | TRBV7-9 | NA | TGTGCCAGCAGCCGAAGTAGGCCGGGGGCCTATGGCTACACCTTC | CASSRSRPGAYGYTF
TRBD2 | TRBJ2-1 | TRBV5-1 | NA | TGCGCCAGCAGCTTACTAGCGGGCAACAATGAGCAGTTCTTC | CASSLLAGNNEQFF
NA | TRBJ1-2 | TRBV9 | NA | TGTGCCAGCAGCGTAGTTGAGAAACCCCACTATGGCTACACCTTC | CASSVVEKPHYGYTF
NA | TRBJ1-1 | TRBV6-5 | NA | TGTGCCACCGCTCGAGGCTCCTCCATGAACACTGAAGCTTTCTTT | CATARGSSMNTEAFF
NA | TRBJ2-1 | TRBV11-3 | NA | TGTGCCAGCAGCTCCCTTACGAGCTCCTACAATGAGCAGTTCTTC | CASSSLTSSYNEQFF
NA | TRBJ1-1 | TRBV3-1/TRBV3-2 | NA | TGTGCCAGCAGCGATCGACAAATTGAAGCTTTCTTT | CASSDRQIEAFF